The sequence of this T cell receptor beta chain was determined in a study of shared clonotypes between healthy human individuals. Whole-study context: Three CD4 naive, three CD4 memory, two CD8 naive and one CD8 memory plate were used per donor.

This clone occurred a few times. The antigen is undetermined. A junction end diverges from the germline sequence, so it may reflect a read error. Additional DNA sequences in this sample encode the identical CDR3. Some 28,000 T cell genomes (approximately 0.2 ug DNA) went into each sorted-subset replicate. TCRdb's table, derived via immunoSEQ multiplex PCR, lists solely in-frame clones and lacks some. This table holds some 1 million clones, about 70% found once. All donors were Caucasian adults living in Nashville, Tennessee. The CDR3 length is 10 residues. CDR1 is MNHNS and CDR2 is SASEGT in the germline V gene. General study results and limits: Generally, estimated richness proved larger in naive subsets than it did in memory subsets.

The J gene is TRBJ2-5, the V gene TRBV6-1; D not resolved. The receptor's source is a man between 18 and 29 years old in good health. The material sequenced was memory CD4+ T cells sorted from blood. Documented subset: CD45RA-negative fraction. CDR3 coding DNA: TGTGCCAGCAGGGAAGAGACCCAGTACTTC. Its translation: CASREETQYF.